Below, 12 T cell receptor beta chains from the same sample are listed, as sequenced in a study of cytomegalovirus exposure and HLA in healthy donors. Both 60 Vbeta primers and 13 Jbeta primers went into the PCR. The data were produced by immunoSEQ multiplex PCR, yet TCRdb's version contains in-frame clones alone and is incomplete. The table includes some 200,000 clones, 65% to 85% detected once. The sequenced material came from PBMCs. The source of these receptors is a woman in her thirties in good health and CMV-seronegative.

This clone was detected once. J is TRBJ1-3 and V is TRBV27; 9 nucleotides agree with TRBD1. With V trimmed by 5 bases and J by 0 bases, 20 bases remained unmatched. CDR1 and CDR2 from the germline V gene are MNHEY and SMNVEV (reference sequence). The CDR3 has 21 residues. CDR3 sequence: CASSPLALGQGLSGSGNTIYF. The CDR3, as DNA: TGTGCCAGCAGTCCCTTGGCATTAGGACAGGGGCTCTCGGGCTCTGGAAACACCATATATTTT.

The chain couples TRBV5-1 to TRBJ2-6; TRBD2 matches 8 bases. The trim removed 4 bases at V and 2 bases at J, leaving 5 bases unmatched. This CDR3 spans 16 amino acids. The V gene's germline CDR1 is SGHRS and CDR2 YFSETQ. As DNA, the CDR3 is TGCGCCAGCAGCATTAGCGGGACGACTGGGGCCAACGTCCTGACTTTC. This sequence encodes CASSISGTTGANVLTF.

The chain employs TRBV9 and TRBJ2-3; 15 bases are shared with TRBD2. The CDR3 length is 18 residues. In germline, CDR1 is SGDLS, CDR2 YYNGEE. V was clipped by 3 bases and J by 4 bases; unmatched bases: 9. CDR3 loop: CASSERWTSGRVPDTQYF. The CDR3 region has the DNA TGTGCCAGCAGCGAAAGGTGGACTAGCGGGAGGGTCCCAGATACGCAGTATTTT.

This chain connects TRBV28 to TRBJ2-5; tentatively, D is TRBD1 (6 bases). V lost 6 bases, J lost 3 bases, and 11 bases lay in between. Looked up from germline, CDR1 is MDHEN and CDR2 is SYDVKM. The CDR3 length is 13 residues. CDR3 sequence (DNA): TGTGCCAGCAGACCCCGACAGGAAGAGACCCAGTACTTC. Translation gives CASRPRQEETQYF. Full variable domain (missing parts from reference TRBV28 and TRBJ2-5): DVKVTQSSRYLVKRTGEKVFLECVQDMDHENMFWYRQDPGLGLRLIYFSYDVKMKEKGDIPEGYSVSREKKERFSLILESASTNQTSMYLCASRPRQEETQYFGPGTRLLVL.

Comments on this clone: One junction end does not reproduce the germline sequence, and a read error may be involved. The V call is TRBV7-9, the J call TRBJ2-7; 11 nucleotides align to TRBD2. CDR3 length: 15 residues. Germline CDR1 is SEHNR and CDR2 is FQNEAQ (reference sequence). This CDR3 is CSSSFFLAGGYEQYF. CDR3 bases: TGTTCCAGCAGCTTTTTTCTAGCGGGGGGATACGAGCAGTACTTC.

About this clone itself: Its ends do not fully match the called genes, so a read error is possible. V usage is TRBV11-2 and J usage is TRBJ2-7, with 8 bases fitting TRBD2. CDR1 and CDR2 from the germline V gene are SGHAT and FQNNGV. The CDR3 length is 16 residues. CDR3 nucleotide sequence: TGTGCCAGCAGCCCTAGAGCGGGGGAAGGCTCCGACGAGCAGTACTTC. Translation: CASSPRAGEGSDEQYF. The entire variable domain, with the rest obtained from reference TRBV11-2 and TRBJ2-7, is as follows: EAGVAQSPRYKIIEKRQSVAFWCNPISGHATLYWYQQILGQGPKLLIQFQNNGVVDDSQLPKDRFSAERLKGVDSTLKIQPAKLEDSAVYLCASSPRAGEGSDEQYFGPGTRLTVT.

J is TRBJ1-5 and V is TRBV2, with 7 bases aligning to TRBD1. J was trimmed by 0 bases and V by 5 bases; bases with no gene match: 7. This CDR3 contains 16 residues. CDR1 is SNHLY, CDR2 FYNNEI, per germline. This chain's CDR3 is CASSLRTGYSNQPQHF. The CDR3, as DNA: TGTGCCAGCAGTCTACGGACAGGTTATAGCAATCAGCCCCAGCATTTT.

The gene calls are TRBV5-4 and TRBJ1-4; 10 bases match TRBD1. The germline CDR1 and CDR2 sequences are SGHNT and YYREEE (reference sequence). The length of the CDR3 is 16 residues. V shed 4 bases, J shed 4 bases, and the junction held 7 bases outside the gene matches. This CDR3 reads CASSDSGTGVNEKLFF. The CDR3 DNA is TGTGCCAGCAGCGATTCCGGGACAGGGGTTAATGAAAAACTGTTTTTT.

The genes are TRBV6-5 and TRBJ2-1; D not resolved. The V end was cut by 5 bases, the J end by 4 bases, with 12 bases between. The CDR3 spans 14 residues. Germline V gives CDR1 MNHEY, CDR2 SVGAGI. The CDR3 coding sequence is TGTGCCAGCAGTCCGACGGGTGGGTACAATGAGCAGTTCTTC. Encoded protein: CASSPTGGYNEQFF.

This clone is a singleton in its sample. DNA for the CDR3: TGTGCCAGCAGCCCTCGGACAGCCTACTCTGGAAACACCATATATTTT. Translated, it gives CASSPRTAYSGNTIYF. The V gene is TRBV9, the J gene TRBJ1-3; possible D gene TRBD1, 6 bases. V was cut by 4 bases and J by 0 bases, with 14 bases left in between. This CDR3 region has 16 residues. Germline values: CDR1 SGDLS, CDR2 YYNGEE. Supplemented by reference TRBV9 and TRBJ1-3, the full variable domain reads DSGVTQTPKHLITATGQRVTLRCSPRSGDLSVYWYQQSLDQGLQFLIQYYNGEERAKGNILERFSAQQFPDLHSELNLSSLELGDSALYFCASSPRTAYSGNTIYFGEGSWLTVV.

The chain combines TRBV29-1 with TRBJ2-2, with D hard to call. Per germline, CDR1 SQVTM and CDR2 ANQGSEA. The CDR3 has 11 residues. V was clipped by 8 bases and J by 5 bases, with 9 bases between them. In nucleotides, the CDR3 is TGCAGCTTCCAGTTTACCGGGGAGCTGTTTTTT. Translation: CSFQFTGELFF.

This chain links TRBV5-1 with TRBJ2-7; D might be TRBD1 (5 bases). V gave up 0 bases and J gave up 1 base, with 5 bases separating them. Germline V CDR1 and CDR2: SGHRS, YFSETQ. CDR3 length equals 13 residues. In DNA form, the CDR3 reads TGCGCCAGCAGCTTGGACAGGTCCTACGAGCAGTACTTC. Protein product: CASSLDRSYEQYF. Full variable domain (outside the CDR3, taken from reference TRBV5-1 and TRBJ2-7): KAGVTQTPRYLIKTRGQQVTLSCSPISGHRSVSWYQQTPGQGLQFLFEYFSETQRNKGNFPGRFSGRQFSNSRSEMNVSTLELGDSALYLCASSLDRSYEQYFGPGTRLTVT.